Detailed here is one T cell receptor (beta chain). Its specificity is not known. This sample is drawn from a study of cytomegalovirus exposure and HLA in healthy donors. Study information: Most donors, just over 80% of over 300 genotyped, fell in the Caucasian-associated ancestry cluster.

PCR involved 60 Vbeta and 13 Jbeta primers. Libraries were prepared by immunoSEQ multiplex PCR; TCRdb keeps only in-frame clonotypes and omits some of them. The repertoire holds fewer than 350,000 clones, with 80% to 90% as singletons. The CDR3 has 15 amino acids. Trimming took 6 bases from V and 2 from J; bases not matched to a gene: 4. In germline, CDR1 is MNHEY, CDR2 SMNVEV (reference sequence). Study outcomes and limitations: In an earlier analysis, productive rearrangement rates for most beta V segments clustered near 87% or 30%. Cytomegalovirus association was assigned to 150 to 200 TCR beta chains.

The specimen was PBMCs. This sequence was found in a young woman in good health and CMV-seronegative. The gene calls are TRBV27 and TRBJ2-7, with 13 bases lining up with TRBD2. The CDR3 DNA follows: TGTGCCAGCAGGAGAGGGACTAGCGGGACCTACGAGCAGTACTTC. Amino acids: CASRRGTSGTYEQYF.